The entry below describes one T cell receptor (beta chain). The sample originates from a study of blood T cell repertoires in COVID-19. V dropped 3 bases and J dropped 5 bases, with 12 bases sitting between them. CDR1 is SGDLS and CDR2 is YYNGEE in the germline V gene. The CDR3 length is 14 residues. Produced via immunoSEQ multiplex PCR; TCRdb's table is partial and in-frame only. Among some 180,000 clones listed, more than 75% were seen once. The specimen was peripheral blood. This chain joins TRBV9 and TRBJ2-1; tentatively, D is TRBD1 (6 bases). This sequence was found in a woman between 50 and 59 years old with active or convalescent COVID-19. Written as DNA, the CDR3 is TGTGCCAGCAGCGACAGGGCCTGGGACAATGAGCAGTTCTTC. Protein: CASSDRAWDNEQFF.